The 12 T cell receptor beta chains listed next were all sequenced from one sample in a study of blood T cell repertoires in COVID-19. Clones were sequenced by immunoSEQ multiplex PCR, and TCRdb holds only the in-frame ones, with some missing. The sample includes 150,000 or so clones, just over 90% seen only once; the top ten take around 2%. Material: peripheral blood. These receptors were collected from a woman aged 60-75 years with COVID-19, enrolled during active disease.

This chain links TRBV2 with TRBJ2-2; D not resolved. The CDR3 length is 17 residues. CDR1 SNHLY and CDR2 FYNNEI come from the germline V gene. Trimming stripped 6 bases from V and 6 bases from J, with 23 bases between. The CDR3 reads CASRSDPAGPPSGELFF. The CDR3 DNA follows: TGTGCCAGCAGATCCGATCCGGCAGGTCCACCGTCCGGGGAGCTGTTTTTT. The variable domain in full, completed from reference TRBV2 and TRBJ2-2, reads EPEVTQTPSHQVTQMGQEVILRCVPISNHLYFYWYRQILGQKVEFLVSFYNNEISEKSEIFDDQFSVERPDGSNFTLKIRSTKLEDSAMYFCASRSDPAGPPSGELFFGEGSRLTVL.

This chain connects TRBV7-2 to TRBJ2-1; 15 positions match TRBD2. The germline V gene encodes CDR1 SGHTA and CDR2 FQGNSA. The CDR3 has 19 amino acids. Losses at the gene ends were 3 bases for V and 7 bases for J; bases not matched to a gene: 13. The CDR3 DNA reads TGTGCCAGCAGCTTTGGGACTAGCGGGGGGCTCCCCCTCAGGAATGAGCAGTTCTTC. Translating gives CASSFGTSGGLPLRNEQFF.

This chain uses TRBV7-6 with TRBJ1-2; TRBD1 aligns across 10 bases. In germline, CDR1 is SGHVS, CDR2 FNYEAQ. The CDR3 spans 15 residues. V gave up 2 bases and J gave up 5 bases; unmatched junction bases: 5. The CDR3 bases are TGTGCCAGCAGCTTAAAGGACAGGGGGGGTTATGGCTACACCTTC. Translation: CASSLKDRGGYGYTF.

The rearrangement joins TRBV6-6 to TRBJ2-2; maybe TRBD1 (5 bases). There are 13 residues in the CDR3. CDR1 MNHNY and CDR2 SVGAGI come from the germline V gene (reference sequence). V lost 7 bases to trimming and J lost 3 bases, with 9 bases between them. CDR3 DNA: TGTGCCAGCACCGTACAGGACACCGGGGAGCTGTTTTTT. Translation gives CASTVQDTGELFF.

This sequence joins TRBV30 and TRBJ2-2, with 13 bases matching TRBD2. V lost 1 base to trimming and J lost 1 base; unmatched junction nucleotides: 12. This CDR3 contains 20 residues. The germline V gene encodes CDR1 GTSNPN and CDR2 SVGIG (reference sequence). In nucleotides, the CDR3 is TGTGCCTGGAGTGGGACTAGCGGGGGCCCAAGCAGTGGGAACACCGGGGAGCTGTTTTTT. This sequence encodes CAWSGTSGGPSSGNTGELFF.

J is TRBJ2-5 and V is TRBV5-1; 9 bases align to TRBD2. The junction had 7 bases not matched to a gene; V was cut back by 0 bases and J by 4 bases. The germline V gene encodes CDR1 SGHRS and CDR2 YFSETQ. The CDR3 is 16 amino acids. The CDR3 DNA is TGCGCCAGCAGCTTGGCCGCGGCGGGGGGGCGAGAGACCCAGTACTTC. Amino acid sequence: CASSLAAAGGRETQYF.

The chain links TRBV7-2 to TRBJ2-1; perhaps TRBD1 as D (6 bases). This CDR3 has 14 residues. V was cut by 5 bases and J by 4 bases, with 12 bases left in between. The germline V gene encodes CDR1 SGHTA and CDR2 FQGNSA. The CDR3 spells CASSVRGRYNEQFF. DNA for the CDR3: TGTGCCAGCAGCGTCAGGGGTAGGTACAATGAGCAGTTCTTC. Full variable domain (rest looked up from reference TRBV7-2 and TRBJ2-1): GAGVSQSPSNKVTEKGKDVELRCDPISGHTALYWYRQSLGQGLEFLIYFQGNSAPDKSGLPSDRFSAERTGGSVSTLTIQRTQQEDSAVYLCASSVRGRYNEQFFGPGTRLTVL.

The gene calls are TRBV5-1 and TRBJ2-2; D ambiguous. Per the germline V gene, CDR1 is SGHRS and CDR2 is YFSETQ. The CDR3 sequence is 14 residues long. Trimming left V 6 bases short and J 0 bases short, with 9 bases between. CDR3 nucleotide sequence: TGCGCCAGCACTATGCCCTCGAACACCGGGGAGCTGTTTTTT. This codes for CASTMPSNTGELFF.

This chain links TRBV3-1 (or the pseudogene TRBV3-2) with TRBJ2-7; D is undetermined. The CDR3 has 14 residues. Germline values: CDR1 LGHDT, CDR2 YNNKEL (reference sequence). The V gene lost 4 bases and the J gene lost 3 bases, with 13 bases spanning the gap. In DNA form, the CDR3 reads TGTGCCAGCAGCCCTAAAGCTTATAACTACGAGCAGTACTTC. Translated, it gives CASSPKAYNYEQYF.

This chain connects TRBV6-5 to TRBJ2-1; 8 nucleotides match TRBD2. This CDR3 contains 13 residues. Losses at the gene ends were 8 bases for V and 4 bases for J; bases not matched to a gene: 4. Germline lookup yields CDR1 MNHEY and CDR2 SVGAGI. The CDR3, as DNA: TGTGCCAGCGGGAGCGGGGGTTACAATGAGCAGTTCTTC. It encodes CASGSGGYNEQFF.

The rearrangement uses TRBV7-2 and TRBJ2-1; 7 bases align to TRBD2. Germline V gene data show CDR1 as SGHTA and CDR2 as FQGNSA. This CDR3 is built from 12 residues. Unmatched junction bases numbered 7, after V lost 5 bases and J lost 12 bases. The CDR3 nucleotides are TGTGCCAGCAGCCGGGAGGTCGGGCGGCAGTTCTTC. Its translation: CASSREVGRQFF.

The gene calls are TRBV5-6 and TRBJ1-3; D perhaps matches TRBD1 (6 bases). This CDR3 has 15 amino acids. V lost 4 bases, J lost 4 bases, and 15 bases lay in between. Germline values: CDR1 SGHDT, CDR2 YYEEEE. Here the CDR3 DNA reads TGTGCCAGCAGCGTGACCGGGACAAGAGGAAACACCATATATTTT. Encoded protein: CASSVTGTRGNTIYF.